This note documents a single T cell receptor beta chain sequence. The sample belongs to a study of cytomegalovirus exposure and HLA in healthy donors. The CDR3 has 15 amino acids. Trimming took off 4 bases at V and 0 bases at J, with 9 bases between the two ends. Germline CDR1 reads LNHNV; CDR2 reads YYDKDF (reference sequence). Both 60 Vbeta primers and 13 Jbeta primers went into the PCR. Clones were read by immunoSEQ multiplex PCR, and TCRdb kept only the in-frame ones, dropping some. Of over 110,000 clones listed, around three quarters were seen once; the top ten hold less than 3%. The receptor was derived from a young woman in good health and CMV-seropositive. The sample comprised PBMCs. This rearrangement joins TRBV15 to TRBJ2-2, with TRBD2 as a possible D gene (5 bases). The CDR3, as DNA: TGTGCCACCAGCATCCGAGGGCCGAACACCGGGGAGCTGTTTTTT. This encodes CATSIRGPNTGELFF.